The 21 T cell receptor beta chains below all came from one sample that was sequenced in a study of PD-L1 blockade in urothelial cancer. Time point given: peripheral blood 6 weeks after treatment start. Some clones are missing from TCRdb's copy, which holds only in-frame ones; the method was immunoSEQ multiplex PCR. Seen here are 20,000 to 25,000 clones, under 95% observed once, and the top ten hold 10% to 12%. Material: PBMCs, obtained around atezolizumab (anti-PD-L1) treatment. These receptors originate from an older woman with urothelial cancer.

The V gene is TRBV5-6, the J gene TRBJ2-3; TRBD2 aligns across 9 bases. Losses at the gene ends were 4 bases for V and 4 bases for J; bases not matched to a gene: 1. Looked up from germline, CDR1 is SGHDT and CDR2 is YYEEEE. The CDR3 length is 13 residues. CDR3 amino acids: CASSRTSADTQYF. In DNA form, the CDR3 reads TGTGCCAGCAGCCGGACTAGCGCAGATACGCAGTATTTT.

This clone was recorded once. The CDR3 DNA is TGTGCCAGCAGTAGAACAGGGACGAATTCACCCCTCCACTTT. Translation: CASSRTGTNSPLHF. This chain links TRBV7-2 with TRBJ1-6; D possibly corresponds to TRBD1 (6 bases). The CDR3 consists of 14 residues. Germline CDR1 and CDR2: SGHTA and FQGNSA. V was trimmed by 6 bases and J by 7 bases, leaving 13 bases between them.

The chain uses TRBV18 and TRBJ1-1; D ambiguous. Germline-derived CDR1 and CDR2 are KGHSH and LQKENI. The CDR3 covers 13 residues. V gave up 4 bases and J gave up 4 bases, with 10 bases separating them. CDR3 DNA sequence: TGTGCCAGCTCACGGGAGGTGGCCACTGAAGCTTTCTTT. Protein product: CASSREVATEAFF.

The J gene is TRBJ2-1, the V gene TRBV15; perhaps TRBD2 as D (6 bases). V gave up 3 bases and J gave up 0 bases, with 30 bases separating them. The CDR3 runs 22 residues. CDR1 and CDR2 from the germline V gene are LNHNV and YYDKDF (reference sequence). The CDR3 DNA reads as TGTGCCACCAGCAGCCCCAAAAGCCCAAGCGGGTCACCTCCGAGCTCCTACAATGAGCAGTTCTTC. Translating gives CATSSPKSPSGSPPSSYNEQFF.

CDR3 in amino acids: CASSQELRGGDNEQFF. For the CDR3, the DNA is TGCGCCAGCAGCCAAGAACTGCGGGGGGGAGACAATGAGCAGTTCTTC. The V gene is TRBV4-3, the J gene TRBJ2-1; TRBD2 matches at 9 bases. V gave up 0 bases and J gave up 5 bases; unmatched junction bases: 5. The CDR3 is made up of 16 amino acids. Germline assignment: CDR1 LGHNA and CDR2 YSLEER.

The V call is TRBV6-1, the J call TRBJ1-1; the D gene is possibly TRBD1 (5 bases). The CDR3 sequence is 11 residues long. CDR1 MNHNS and CDR2 SASEGT come from the germline V gene. The V end was cut by 7 bases, the J end by 3 bases, with 6 bases between. The CDR3 region has the DNA TGTGCCAGCACCAGGGACACTGAAGCTTTCTTT. This translates into CASTRDTEAFF.

V usage is TRBV9 and J usage is TRBJ2-5; the D is unclear. V gave up 1 base and J gave up 1 base, with 5 bases separating them. Germline loops: CDR1 SGDLS, CDR2 YYNGEE. This CDR3 is 13 amino acids long. In nucleotides, the CDR3 is TGTGCCAGCAGCGTACTGTCCCAAGAGACCCAGTACTTC. Translated: CASSVLSQETQYF. Full variable domain (remainder filled in from reference TRBV9 and TRBJ2-5): DSGVTQTPKHLITATGQRVTLRCSPRSGDLSVYWYQQSLDQGLQFLIQYYNGEERAKGNILERFSAQQFPDLHSELNLSSLELGDSALYFCASSVLSQETQYFGPGTRLLVL.

This sequence joins TRBV19 and TRBJ1-1, with 9 bases fitting TRBD1. With V trimmed by 6 bases and J by 1 base, 6 bases remained unmatched. This CDR3 region has 15 residues. Germline-derived CDR1 and CDR2 are LNHDA and SQIVND (reference sequence). DNA of the CDR3: TGTGCCAGTAGGTCTTTGGACAGGGGGAACACTGAAGCTTTCTTT. Amino acids: CASRSLDRGNTEAFF.

V and J are TRBV7-9 and TRBJ2-3; TRBD2 is a possible D gene (6 bases). Trimming cost V 4 bases and J 2 bases, with 22 bases left between them. This CDR3 contains 18 residues. CDR1 and CDR2 from the germline V gene are SEHNR and FQNEAQ (reference sequence). CDR3 bases: TGTGCCAGCAGCTCGTTGTTAATTTCGCGGGAAATCACAGATACGCAGTATTTT. Translated, it gives CASSSLLISREITDTQYF.

V and J are TRBV5-4 and TRBJ2-7; D not resolved. V lost 0 bases to trimming and J lost 0 bases, with 10 bases between them. CDR1 and CDR2 (germline): SGHNT, YYREEE (reference sequence). There are 15 residues in the CDR3. CDR3 nucleotide sequence: TGTGCCAGCAGCTTGGCCGACACTTACTCCTACGAGCAGTACTTC. Its protein is CASSLADTYSYEQYF.

V usage is TRBV2 and J usage is TRBJ1-3; TRBD1 agrees at 7 bases. CDR3 length: 15 residues. Germline V gives CDR1 SNHLY, CDR2 FYNNEI. J lost 4 bases, V lost 8 bases, and 11 bases had no gene match. The CDR3 reads CASEGASPAGNTIYF. The DNA for the CDR3 is TGTGCCAGCGAGGGGGCCTCCCCAGCCGGAAACACCATATATTTT.

This sequence joins TRBV5-1 and TRBJ1-1, with TRBD1 matching 8 bases. J lost 10 bases, V lost 4 bases, and 12 bases had no gene match. Germline V gives CDR1 SGHRS, CDR2 YFSETQ. The CDR3 is 14 residues long. The CDR3 DNA follows: TGCGCCAGCAGCGCGGGACAGGTGGATGGAGTAGCTTTCTTT. Its protein is CASSAGQVDGVAFF. Combining the CDR3 with reference TRBV5-1 and TRBJ1-1 gives the whole variable domain KAGVTQTPRYLIKTRGQQVTLSCSPISGHRSVSWYQQTPGQGLQFLFEYFSETQRNKGNFPGRFSGRQFSNSRSEMNVSTLELGDSALYLCASSAGQVDGVAFFGQGTRLTVV.

V gene TRBV18 combines with J gene TRBJ1-2; D remains unclear. The CDR3 consists of 16 residues. V was cut by 2 bases and J by 7 bases, with 20 bases left in between. CDR1 is KGHSH and CDR2 is LQKENI in the germline V gene. The DNA for the CDR3 is TGTGCCAGCTCACCATCCCGGGATCCTTCCCCCCCTGGCTACACCTTC. Translated, it gives CASSPSRDPSPPGYTF.

This chain links TRBV5-6 with TRBJ2-1; 10 bases match TRBD2. The length of the CDR3 is 16 residues. With 0 bases clipped from V and 6 bases from J, the junction kept 6 bases outside the gene matches. Per the germline V gene, CDR1 is SGHDT and CDR2 is YYEEEE. The CDR3 here is CASSLGAGGPTNEQFF. Written as DNA, the CDR3 is TGTGCCAGCAGCTTGGGAGCGGGAGGGCCGACCAATGAGCAGTTCTTC.

The chain has TRBV13 and TRBJ1-1, with TRBD1 identical over 8 bases. V trimming: 4 bases; J trimming: 8 bases; junction bases outside the gene matches: 3. The CDR3 is 12 residues long. CDR1 is PRHDT and CDR2 is FYEKMQ in the germline V gene (reference sequence). CDR3 protein: CASSSRQGEAFF. The CDR3 nucleotides read TGTGCCAGCAGCTCAAGACAGGGGGAAGCTTTCTTT.

This chain joins TRBV2 and TRBJ1-1; D gene uncertain. Germline CDR1 reads SNHLY; CDR2 reads FYNNEI. The CDR3 is made up of 12 amino acids. The V end was cut by 5 bases, the J end by 8 bases, with 12 bases between. The CDR3 spells CASSYIPGEAFF. CDR3 nucleotides: TGTGCCAGCAGTTACATTCCGGGAGAAGCTTTCTTT.

The rearrangement joins TRBV7-6 to TRBJ2-1; 7 bases map to TRBD2. This CDR3 has 16 residues. V shed 5 bases and J 7 bases; nucleotides not matched to a gene: 14. Germline values: CDR1 SGHVS, CDR2 FNYEAQ. DNA of the CDR3: TGTGCCAGCAGCCCAGGACTAGTTTGGGTGGATAATGAGCAGTTCTTC. Protein sequence: CASSPGLVWVDNEQFF.

The chain couples TRBV5-1 to TRBJ2-1; 10 bases agree with TRBD1. The CDR3 has 16 amino acids. The V gene's germline CDR1 is SGHRS and CDR2 YFSETQ. V was pared by 0 bases and J by 7 bases, with 7 bases of the junction left unmatched. The CDR3 spells CASSLGILDRGNEQFF. The CDR3 nucleotides read TGCGCCAGCAGCTTGGGAATTTTGGACAGGGGGAATGAGCAGTTCTTC.

V and J are TRBV14 and TRBJ2-2; D remains ambiguous. V dropped 1 base and J dropped 3 bases, with 3 bases sitting between them. The germline V gene has CDR1 SGHDN and CDR2 FVKESK. There are 13 residues in the CDR3. In nucleotides, the CDR3 is TGTGCCAGCAGCCAAGCCTACACCGGGGAGCTGTTTTTT. Amino acid sequence: CASSQAYTGELFF.

The chain's CDR3 is CASSLSYRGSSGNTIYF. The CDR3 nucleotides are TGTGCCAGCAGCTTGTCTTATAGGGGCTCCTCTGGAAACACCATATATTTT. The gene calls are TRBV5-4 and TRBJ1-3, with D maybe TRBD1 (5 bases). V was pared by 1 base and J by 0 bases, with 14 bases between. The length of the CDR3 is 17 residues. Germline V gene sequence: CDR1 SGHNT, CDR2 YYREEE (reference sequence).

The chain combines TRBV6-6 with TRBJ2-3; TRBD2 aligns across 13 bases. Germline CDR1 MNHNY, CDR2 SVGAGI (reference sequence). The CDR3 is 15 residues long. V was clipped by 6 bases and J by 4 bases; unmatched bases: 4. The CDR3 nucleotides read TGTGCCAGCAGCAGGACTAGCGGGAGTTCAGATACGCAGTATTTT. Translated: CASSRTSGSSDTQYF.